Each of the 10 T cell receptor beta chains below was sequenced from the same sample in a study of T cells after yellow fever vaccination. TCRdb re-called the 5' RACE reads with MiXCR, one entry per CDR3 protein. The sample lists about 350,000 distinct CDR3 sequences; under 14% were seen once. Sequenced material: PBMCs, taken on the day of the first yellow fever vaccination. These receptors were collected from a man younger than 35 who received the YFV17D yellow fever vaccine.

This clonotype was seen only a few times. This chain links TRBV18 with TRBJ1-5; 8 nucleotides match TRBD1. Germline V CDR1 and CDR2: KGHSH, LQKENI. The trim removed 6 bases at V and 6 bases at J, leaving 4 bases unmatched. The CDR3 runs 13 residues. The CDR3: CASSLDRVQPQHF. The DNA of the CDR3 is TGTGCCAGCTCTCTGGACAGGGTTCAGCCCCAGCATTTT. Combining the CDR3 with reference TRBV18 and TRBJ1-5 gives the whole variable domain NAGVMQNPRHLVRRRGQEARLRCSPMKGHSHVYWYRQLPEEGLKFMVYLQKENIIDESGMPKERFSAEFPKEGPSILRIQQVVRGDSAAYFCASSLDRVQPQHFGDGTRLSIL.

The sample holds a few counts of this clonotype. The chain combines TRBV6-6 with TRBJ2-7, with a weak D call TRBD2 (6 bases). Germline loops: CDR1 MNHNY, CDR2 SVGAGI (reference sequence). Trimming shortened V by 8 bases and J by 2 bases, and 13 bases separated the two germline ends. The CDR3 sequence is 13 residues long. CDR3 nucleotides: TGTGCCAGCTCGCACGGGGGTACCTACGAGCAGTACTTC. Encoded protein: CASSHGGTYEQYF.

Remarks on this clonotype: Its ends do not fully match the called genes, so a read error is possible. This chain uses TRBV7-7 with TRBJ2-3, with 8 bases lining up with TRBD1. Germline lookup yields CDR1 SSHAT and CDR2 FNYEAQ (reference sequence). This CDR3 contains 15 residues. This CDR3 is CASSPDRGGTDTQYF. The CDR3, as DNA: TGTGCTAGCAGCCCCGACAGGGGAGGCACAGATACGCAGTATTTT.

V gene TRBV6-2 or TRBV6-3 combines with J gene TRBJ1-6; D not certain. V was clipped by 7 bases and J by 7 bases, with 11 bases between them. Germline V lookup: CDR1 MNHEY, CDR2 SVGEGT. This CDR3 has 13 amino acids. DNA of the CDR3: TGTGCCAGCACCCTCGACCTCAATTCACCCCTCCACTTT. Translation: CASTLDLNSPLHF.

This sequence joins TRBV7-3 and TRBJ1-6; TRBD1 is a possible D gene (5 bases). V was pared by 5 bases and J by 10 bases, with 21 bases between. Germline V gene lookup returns CDR1 SGHTA and CDR2 FQGTGA. The CDR3 spans 16 residues. CDR3 sequence (DNA): TGTGCCAGCAGCCCACCCCCGGCAGGGCCGAGGTCACCCCTCCACTTT. Translation gives CASSPPPAGPRSPLHF.

This chain joins TRBV7-9 and TRBJ1-3, with 8 bases identical to TRBD1. This CDR3 is built from 16 residues. The trim removed 2 bases at V and 5 bases at J, leaving 8 bases unmatched. Germline lookup yields CDR1 SEHNR and CDR2 FQNEAQ (reference sequence). CDR3 DNA: TGTGCCAGCAGCTTACAAACCGGGACAGGCAGAAACACCATATATTTT. Amino acid sequence: CASSLQTGTGRNTIYF.

CDR3 sequence reads: CASSFRGARTGELFF. The CDR3 nucleotides read TGTGCCAGCAGTTTTAGGGGGGCCCGTACCGGGGAGCTGTTTTTT. V is TRBV12-3 or TRBV12-4 and J is TRBJ2-2, with D possibly called TRBD1 or TRBD2 (6 bases each). The CDR3 sequence is 15 residues long. With 3 bases removed from V and 5 bases from J, the gap between germline ends came to 13 bases.

This clonotype was counted many times. J is TRBJ2-1 and V is TRBV6-5; D not certain. CDR1 is MNHEY, CDR2 SVGAGI, per germline. This CDR3 is built from 11 residues. V lost 5 bases, J lost 5 bases, and 4 bases lay in between. The CDR3 loop reads CASSGHNEQFF. Written as DNA, the CDR3 is TGTGCCAGCAGTGGCCACAATGAGCAGTTCTTC.

This clonotype was found many times. The chain carries TRBV12-3 or TRBV12-4 and TRBJ1-5; 7 bases are a match to TRBD1. This CDR3 spans 13 amino acids. J was trimmed by 6 bases and V by 6 bases; bases with no gene match: 5. The CDR3 DNA sequence: TGTGCCAGCAGCACAGGGGAAACTCAGCCCCAGCATTTT. This gives the protein CASSTGETQPQHF.

This clonotype was seen more than once but under ten times. The chain employs TRBV7-3 and TRBJ2-2; D gene ambiguous. The CDR3 covers 12 residues. The germline V and J ends were trimmed by 5 bases and 8 bases, with 9 bases remaining between them. The germline V gene has CDR1 SGHTA and CDR2 FQGTGA. CDR3 nucleotide sequence: TGTGCCAGCAGCCCGCTTTCAGGGGAGCTGTTTTTT. This gives the protein CASSPLSGELFF.